The TCR beta chain described here comes from a study of cytomegalovirus exposure and HLA in healthy donors. The CDR3 runs to 14 residues. Germline values: CDR1 SGDLS, CDR2 YYNGEE. Trimming took 4 bases from V and 7 from J, leaving 12 bases between them. With 60 Vbeta and 13 Jbeta primers, the PCR was carried out. Sequenced by immunoSEQ multiplex PCR; TCRdb stores in-frame clones only, minus some. The sample consists of 150,000 to 200,000 clones, approximately 80% of them appearing once. This chain links TRBV9 with TRBJ1-6; a weak D match, TRBD1 (5 bases). This clonotype was sampled from a woman between 35 and 50 years old in good health and CMV-seronegative. Sequenced: PBMCs. The chain's CDR3 is CASSPDSANSPLHF. CDR3 nucleotide sequence: TGTGCCAGCAGCCCCGACAGCGCCAATTCACCCCTCCACTTT. The variable domain in full, completed from reference TRBV9 and TRBJ1-6, reads DSGVTQTPKHLITATGQRVTLRCSPRSGDLSVYWYQQSLDQGLQFLIQYYNGEERAKGNILERFSAQQFPDLHSELNLSSLELGDSALYFCASSPDSANSPLHFGNGTRLTVT.